Below, 11 T cell receptor beta chains from the same sample are listed, as sequenced in a study of cytomegalovirus exposure and HLA in healthy donors listed by TCRdb under 2017. Preparation of the library involved the immunoSEQ multiplex PCR assay. For the multiplex PCR, a mixture combining 60 forward primers for TCR Vbeta segments and 13 reverse primers for TCR Jbeta segments was used. Sourced from immuneACCESS, this table was stored by TCRdb with only in-frame sequences that have V and J called. A share of the clones is absent; for the studies checked, an unresolved V gene accounts for under half, and the remainder has no known explanation. This sample gives approximately 100,000 clones in total; about 76% of them show up just once. The ten largest clones add up to around 4.5% of the sample. The specimen was PBMCs. The receptors here all came from a woman aged 40 to 50 in good health and CMV-seronegative.

The chain uses TRBV19 and TRBJ2-5, with 14 positions matching TRBD2. The CDR3 extends over 19 amino acids. Looked up from germline, CDR1 is LNHDA and CDR2 is SQIVND (reference sequence). Losses at the gene ends were 0 bases for V and 5 bases for J; bases not matched to a gene: 11. The CDR3 spells CASSIDRMGTSGGPETQYF. The CDR3 nucleotides read TGTGCCAGTAGTATAGATCGAATGGGGACTAGCGGGGGCCCCGAGACCCAGTACTTC.

V and J are TRBV7-9 and TRBJ1-2, with a tentative D call TRBD1 (6 bases). The CDR3 is 17 amino acids. Trimming pared 5 bases from V and 4 bases from J, leaving 23 bases between. Germline V gene lookup returns CDR1 SEHNR and CDR2 FQNEAQ (reference sequence). The CDR3 nucleotides are TGTGCCAGCAGCCTCCCCCCGGGGGGGGGCGACGCCTATGGCTACACCTTC. Translated, it gives CASSLPPGGGDAYGYTF. The entire variable domain, with the rest obtained from reference TRBV7-9 and TRBJ1-2, is as follows: DTGVSQNPRHKITKRGQNVTFRCDPISEHNRLYWYRQTLGQGPEFLTYFQNEAQLEKSRLLSDRFSAERPKGSFSTLEIQRTEQGDSAMYLCASSLPPGGGDAYGYTFGSGTRLTVV.

The chain is built from TRBV7-3 and TRBJ1-6; D is possibly TRBD1 (6 bases). CDR3 length: 13 residues. V lost 6 bases and J 7 bases, leaving 10 bases between the germline ends. Germline CDR1 and CDR2: SGHTA and FQGTGA. DNA for the CDR3: TGTGCCAGCAGTCGGACAGAGAATTCACCCCTCCACTTT. This sequence encodes CASSRTENSPLHF.

V is TRBV12-5 and J is TRBJ2-1; TRBD2 aligns across 7 bases. This CDR3 has 15 amino acids. CDR1 is LGHNT, CDR2 FRNRAP, per germline. J lost 8 bases, V lost 3 bases, and 10 bases had no gene match. The CDR3 region has the DNA TGTGCTAGTGGTTTCGGCAGCGGGGTTGTGTATGAGCAGTTCTTC. Translating it yields CASGFGSGVVYEQFF.

V and J are TRBV28 and TRBJ1-2; D is ambiguous. In germline, CDR1 is MDHEN, CDR2 SYDVKM. The CDR3 spans 13 residues. Trimming left V 7 bases short and J 1 base short, with 10 bases between. The CDR3 spells CASNLDLNYGYTF. CDR3 DNA sequence: TGTGCCAGCAACCTAGACCTTAACTATGGCTACACCTTC.

The chain recombines TRBV6-5 with TRBJ1-2; possible D gene TRBD1, 6 bases. Trimming left V 8 bases short and J 5 bases short, with 18 bases between. The V gene's germline CDR1 is MNHEY and CDR2 SVGAGI. There are 14 residues in the CDR3. The CDR3 sequence is CASSRTGHQYGYTF. CDR3 nucleotides: TGTGCCAGCTCACGTACGGGACATCAGTATGGCTACACCTTC.

The chain employs TRBV6-5 and TRBJ1-2, with TRBD1 identical over 9 bases. This CDR3 has 14 residues. The germline gives CDR1 MNHEY, CDR2 SVGAGI. The ends lost 4 bases at V and 4 bases at J; junction bases unmatched: 4. The CDR3 loop is CASSLQDRGYGYTF. CDR3 DNA: TGTGCCAGCAGTTTACAGGACAGGGGCTATGGCTACACCTTC.

The rearrangement links TRBV15 to TRBJ1-1; D unresolved. The length of the CDR3 is 12 residues. The V gene lost 0 bases and the J gene lost 7 bases, with 6 bases spanning the gap. Germline V gene data show CDR1 as LNHNV and CDR2 as YYDKDF (reference sequence). In DNA, the CDR3 is TGTGCCACCAGCAGAGATCTCGGTGAAGCTTTCTTT. Protein sequence: CATSRDLGEAFF.

CDR3 bases: TGTGCCAGCAGCACATGGGGAGGTGGCTACACCTTC. This sequence encodes CASSTWGGGYTF. The chain employs TRBV6-5 and TRBJ1-2; D not resolved. Trimming shortened V by 6 bases and J by 7 bases, and 12 bases separated the two germline ends. The CDR3 is 12 amino acids. Germline V CDR1 and CDR2: MNHEY, SVGAGI.

The table lists this clone with a count of one. The V and J genes are TRBV7-2 and TRBJ1-1; D possibly corresponds to TRBD1 (5 bases). Germline V lookup: CDR1 SGHTA, CDR2 FQGNSA. V was shortened by 10 bases and J by 4 bases, with 19 bases between the two germline ends. This CDR3 is built from 14 residues. CDR3 DNA: TGTGCCACCATGGACCAGGGTTGGGGCACTGAAGCTTTCTTT. As protein: CATMDQGWGTEAFF. Using reference TRBV7-2 and TRBJ1-1 for the parts outside the CDR3, the full variable domain is GAGVSQSPSNKVTEKGKDVELRCDPISGHTALYWYRQSLGQGLEFLIYFQGNSAPDKSGLPSDRFSAERTGGSVSTLTIQRTQQEDSAVYLCATMDQGWGTEAFFGQGTRLTVV.

This clone has a handful of counts. The chain has TRBV19 and TRBJ1-5, with 9 bases lining up with TRBD1. The CDR3 runs to 15 residues. V lost 7 bases to trimming and J lost 6 bases; unmatched junction nucleotides: 10. Germline CDR1 LNHDA, CDR2 SQIVND (reference sequence). CDR3 amino acids: CASTRDRDGGQPQHF. CDR3 DNA sequence: TGTGCCAGTACCCGGGACAGGGATGGTGGTCAGCCCCAGCATTTT.